This TCR beta chain was recovered during a study of identical twins. This clonotype has just a few counts. Unique molecular identifiers were in the cDNA, with template-switch universal primer binding. In TCRdb, the 5' RACE reads were re-called with MiXCR into one record per CDR3 protein. Of about 890,000 distinct CDR3 sequences listed, roughly 12% are singletons. CDR1 is MGHRA and CDR2 is YSYEKL in the germline V gene. The CDR3 sequence is 15 residues long. With 2 bases clipped from V and 5 bases from J, the junction kept 8 bases outside the gene matches. Another study also made use of these data, one on yellow fever vaccine responses in identical twins.

This chain connects TRBV4-1 to TRBJ1-1; the match to TRBD1 covers 7 bases. This receptor was identified in a young woman in good health. The sequencing input was PBMCs. The CDR3 DNA sequence: TGCGCCAGCAGCCAATTAGGGACAGCCAGGACTGAAGCTTTCTTT. Its protein is CASSQLGTARTEAFF.